This T cell receptor (beta chain) is drawn from a study of beta chain features in type 1 diabetes. Whole-study findings and limits: All four CD4+ subsets from Type 1 diabetes patients carried moderately but significantly shorter TCRB CDR3s. Compared with healthy donors, patients appeared to share more similar naive, central memory and regulatory TCRB repertoires. When VDJ junctions were examined, type 1 diabetes patients showed fewer insertions and more deletions.

V lost 0 bases and J lost 7, with 16 bases in between. The CDR3 spans 15 residues. In germline, CDR1 is MNHNS, CDR2 SASEGT. What was sequenced were expressed TCRB transcripts, since all of the isolated RNA had been reverse transcribed. The protocol was immunoSEQ multiplex PCR, while the TCRdb copy is restricted to in-frame clones and leaves out a portion. The top ten hold less than 1.5% of the sample, which has approximately 150,000 clones, 10% to 15% seen once. This clone was picked up a small number of times. Antigen: not known. The source is a man aged 18-30 years with type 1 diabetes. Sequenced sample: central memory CD4+ T cells from blood. The chain has TRBV6-1 and TRBJ2-7, with TRBD2 as a possible D gene (6 bases). The CDR3, as DNA: TGTGCCAGCAGTGAAGCCCAGGGAACCCGGGGGGAGCAGTACTTC. The encoded protein is CASSEAQGTRGEQYF.